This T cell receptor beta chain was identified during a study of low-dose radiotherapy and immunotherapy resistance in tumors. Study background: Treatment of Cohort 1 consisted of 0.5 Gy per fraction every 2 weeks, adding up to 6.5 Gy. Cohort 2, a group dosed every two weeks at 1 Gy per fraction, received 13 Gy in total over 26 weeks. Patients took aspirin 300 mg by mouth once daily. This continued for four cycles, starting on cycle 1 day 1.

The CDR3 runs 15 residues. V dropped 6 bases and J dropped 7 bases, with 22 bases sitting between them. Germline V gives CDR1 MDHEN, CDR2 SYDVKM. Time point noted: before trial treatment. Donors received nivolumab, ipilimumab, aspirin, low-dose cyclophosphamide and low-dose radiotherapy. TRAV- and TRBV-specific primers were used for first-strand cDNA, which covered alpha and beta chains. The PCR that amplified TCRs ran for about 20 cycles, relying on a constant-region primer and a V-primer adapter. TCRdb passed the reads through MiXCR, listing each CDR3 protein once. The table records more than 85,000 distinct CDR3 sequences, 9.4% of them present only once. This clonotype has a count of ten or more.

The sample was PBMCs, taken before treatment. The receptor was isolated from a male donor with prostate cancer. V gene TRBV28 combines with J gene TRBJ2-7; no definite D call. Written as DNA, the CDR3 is TGTGCCAGCAGCCACCCAGGCGGCTCAACTTATGAGCAGTACTTC. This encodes CASSHPGGSTYEQYF.